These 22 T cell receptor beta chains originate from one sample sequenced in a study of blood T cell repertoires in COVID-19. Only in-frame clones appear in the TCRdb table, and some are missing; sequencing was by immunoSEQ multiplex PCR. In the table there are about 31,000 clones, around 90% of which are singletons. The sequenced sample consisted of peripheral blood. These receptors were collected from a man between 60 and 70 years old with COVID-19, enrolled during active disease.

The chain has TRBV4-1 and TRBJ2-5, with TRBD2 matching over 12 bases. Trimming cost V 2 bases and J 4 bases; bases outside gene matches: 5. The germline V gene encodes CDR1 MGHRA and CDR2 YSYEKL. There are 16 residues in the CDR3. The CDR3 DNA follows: TGCGCCAGCAGCCAATGGGGACTAGCGGGTGGAGAGACCCAGTACTTC. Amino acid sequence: CASSQWGLAGGETQYF.

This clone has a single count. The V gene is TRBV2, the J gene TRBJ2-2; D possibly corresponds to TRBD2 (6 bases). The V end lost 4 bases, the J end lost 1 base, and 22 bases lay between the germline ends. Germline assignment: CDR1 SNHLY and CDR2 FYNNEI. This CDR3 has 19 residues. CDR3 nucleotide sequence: TGTGCCAGCAGTGTGACACTTATTAGCGTCGGGGGGAACACCGGGGAGCTGTTTTTT. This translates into CASSVTLISVGGNTGELFF.

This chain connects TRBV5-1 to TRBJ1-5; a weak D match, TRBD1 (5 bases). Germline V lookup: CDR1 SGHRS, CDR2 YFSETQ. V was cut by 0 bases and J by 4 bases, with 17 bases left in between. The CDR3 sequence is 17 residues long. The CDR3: CASSLEPAQESNQPQHF. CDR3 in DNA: TGCGCCAGCAGCTTGGAGCCCGCACAGGAATCGAATCAGCCCCAGCATTTT. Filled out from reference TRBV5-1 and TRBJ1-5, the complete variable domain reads KAGVTQTPRYLIKTRGQQVTLSCSPISGHRSVSWYQQTPGQGLQFLFEYFSETQRNKGNFPGRFSGRQFSNSRSEMNVSTLELGDSALYLCASSLEPAQESNQPQHFGDGTRLSIL.

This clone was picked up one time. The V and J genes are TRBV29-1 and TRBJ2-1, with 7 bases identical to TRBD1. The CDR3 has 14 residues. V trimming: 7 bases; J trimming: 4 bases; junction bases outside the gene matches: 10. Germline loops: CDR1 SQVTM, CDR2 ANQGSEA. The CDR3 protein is CSASAGTAYNEQFF. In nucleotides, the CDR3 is TGCAGCGCTTCAGCAGGGACAGCTTACAATGAGCAGTTCTTC.

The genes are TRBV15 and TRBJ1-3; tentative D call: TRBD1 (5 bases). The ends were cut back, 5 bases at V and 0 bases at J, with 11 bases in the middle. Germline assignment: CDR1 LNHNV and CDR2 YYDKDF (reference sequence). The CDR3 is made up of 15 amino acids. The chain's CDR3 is CATSGGLNSGNTIYF. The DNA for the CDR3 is TGTGCCACCAGCGGGGGACTGAACTCTGGAAACACCATATATTTT.

The CDR3 coding sequence is TGTGCCATCGCCCCCCAGCGGGAGAGCACCGGGGAGCTGTTTTTT. Translated, it gives CAIAPQRESTGELFF. The chain couples TRBV10-3 to TRBJ2-2, with TRBD2 matching 8 bases. The CDR3 is made up of 15 amino acids. Trimming cost V 8 bases and J 4 bases; bases outside gene matches: 9. Germline CDR1 is ENHRY and CDR2 is SYGVKD.

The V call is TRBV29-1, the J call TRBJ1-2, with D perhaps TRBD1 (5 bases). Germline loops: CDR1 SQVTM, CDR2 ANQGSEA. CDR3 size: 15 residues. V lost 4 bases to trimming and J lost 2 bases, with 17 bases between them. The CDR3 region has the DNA TGCAGCGTTGGCTCTAGTCGGGGGGGAAACTATGGCTACACCTTC. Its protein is CSVGSSRGGNYGYTF.

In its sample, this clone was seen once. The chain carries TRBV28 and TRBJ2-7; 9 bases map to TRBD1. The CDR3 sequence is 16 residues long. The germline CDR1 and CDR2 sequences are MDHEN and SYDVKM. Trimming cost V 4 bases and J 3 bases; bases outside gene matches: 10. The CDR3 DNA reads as TGTGCCAGCAGTTCCTGGACAGGGGATAAGGGCTACGAGCAGTACTTC. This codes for CASSSWTGDKGYEQYF.

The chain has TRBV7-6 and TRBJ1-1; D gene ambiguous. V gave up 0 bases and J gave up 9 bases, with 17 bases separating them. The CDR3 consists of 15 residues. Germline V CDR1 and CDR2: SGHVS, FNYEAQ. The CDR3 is CASSLAGSSSFKAFF. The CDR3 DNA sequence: TGTGCCAGCAGCTTAGCGGGCAGCTCCTCTTTCAAAGCTTTCTTT.

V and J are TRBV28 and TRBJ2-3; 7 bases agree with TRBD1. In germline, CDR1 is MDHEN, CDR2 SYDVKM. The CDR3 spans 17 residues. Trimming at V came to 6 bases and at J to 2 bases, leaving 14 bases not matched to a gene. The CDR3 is CASRRQGYGHYTDTQYF. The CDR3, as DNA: TGTGCCAGCAGGAGACAGGGCTACGGCCACTACACAGATACGCAGTATTTT.

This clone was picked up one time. CDR3 nucleotide sequence: TGTGCCAGCAGTTACTCGAGCGGGGTAAAGACTGAAGCTTTCTTT. It is translated as CASSYSSGVKTEAFF. This chain links TRBV6-5 with TRBJ1-1, with D unclear. Trimming removed 0 bases at V and 5 bases at J, with 13 bases between. CDR1 is MNHEY and CDR2 is SVGAGI in the germline V gene. The length of the CDR3 is 15 residues.

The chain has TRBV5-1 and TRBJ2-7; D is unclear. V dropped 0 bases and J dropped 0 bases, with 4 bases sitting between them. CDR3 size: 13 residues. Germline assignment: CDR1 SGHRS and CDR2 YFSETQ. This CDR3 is CASSLDYSYEQYF. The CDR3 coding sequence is TGCGCCAGCAGCTTGGATTACTCCTACGAGCAGTACTTC.

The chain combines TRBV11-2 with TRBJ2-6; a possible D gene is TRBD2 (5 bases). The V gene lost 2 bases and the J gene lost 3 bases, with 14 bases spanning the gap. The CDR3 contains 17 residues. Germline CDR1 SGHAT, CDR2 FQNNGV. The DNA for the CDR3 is TGTGCCAGCAGCTTAATGCCTTTCGGGGTTGGGGCCAACGTCCTGACTTTC. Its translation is CASSLMPFGVGANVLTF.

The CDR3, as DNA: TGTGCCAGCAGCTCGAGGGACAGGACGAACACTGAAGCTTTCTTT. This gives the protein CASSSRDRTNTEAFF. The rearrangement uses TRBV7-9 and TRBJ1-1, with TRBD1 matching 8 bases. With 4 bases clipped from V and 1 base from J, the junction kept 5 bases outside the gene matches. This CDR3 has 15 amino acids. Germline V gene lookup returns CDR1 SEHNR and CDR2 FQNEAQ (reference sequence).

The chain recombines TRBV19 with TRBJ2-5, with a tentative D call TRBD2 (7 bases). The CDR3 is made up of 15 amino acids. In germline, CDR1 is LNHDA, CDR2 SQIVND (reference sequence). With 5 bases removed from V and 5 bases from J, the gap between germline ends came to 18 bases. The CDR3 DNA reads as TGTGCCAGTAGTGACTGGGGGGGCGCGGGGGAGACCCAGTACTTC. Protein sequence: CASSDWGGAGETQYF.

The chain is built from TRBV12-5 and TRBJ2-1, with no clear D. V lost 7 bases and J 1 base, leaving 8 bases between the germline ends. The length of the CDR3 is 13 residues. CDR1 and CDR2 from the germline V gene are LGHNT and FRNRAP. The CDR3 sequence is CASVVDSYNEQFF. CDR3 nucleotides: TGTGCTAGTGTGGTAGATTCCTACAATGAGCAGTTCTTC.

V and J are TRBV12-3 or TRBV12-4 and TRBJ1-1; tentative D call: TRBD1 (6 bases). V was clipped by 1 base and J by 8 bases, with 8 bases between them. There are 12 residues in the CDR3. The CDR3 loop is CASSLGQVEAFF. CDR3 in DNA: TGTGCCAGCAGTTTAGGACAGGTCGAAGCTTTCTTT.

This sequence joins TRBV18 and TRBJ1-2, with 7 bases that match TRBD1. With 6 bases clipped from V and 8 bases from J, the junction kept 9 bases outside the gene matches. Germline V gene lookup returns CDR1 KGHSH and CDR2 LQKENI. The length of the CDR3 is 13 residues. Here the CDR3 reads CASSPGHRGGYTF. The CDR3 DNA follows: TGTGCCAGCTCCCCCGGTCACAGGGGCGGCTACACCTTC.

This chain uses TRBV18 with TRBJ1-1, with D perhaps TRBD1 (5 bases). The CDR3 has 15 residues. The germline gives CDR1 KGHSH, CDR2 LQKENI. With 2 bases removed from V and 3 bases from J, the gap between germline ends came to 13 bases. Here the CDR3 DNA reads TGTGCCAGCTCACCATCTTTTCGGGGGGACACTGAAGCTTTCTTT. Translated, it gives CASSPSFRGDTEAFF.

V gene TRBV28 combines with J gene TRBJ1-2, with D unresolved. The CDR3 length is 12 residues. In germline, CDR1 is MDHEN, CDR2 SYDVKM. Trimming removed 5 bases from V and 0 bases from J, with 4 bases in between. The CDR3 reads CASSLPNYGYTF. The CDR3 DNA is TGTGCCAGCAGTCTTCCTAACTATGGCTACACCTTC.

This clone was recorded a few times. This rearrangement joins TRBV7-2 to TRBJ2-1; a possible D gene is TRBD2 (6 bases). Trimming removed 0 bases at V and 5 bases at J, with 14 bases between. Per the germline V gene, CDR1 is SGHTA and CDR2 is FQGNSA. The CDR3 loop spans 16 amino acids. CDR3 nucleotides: TGTGCCAGCAGCTTAGCCGATCCGGGAGTAAACAATGAGCAGTTCTTC. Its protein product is CASSLADPGVNNEQFF.

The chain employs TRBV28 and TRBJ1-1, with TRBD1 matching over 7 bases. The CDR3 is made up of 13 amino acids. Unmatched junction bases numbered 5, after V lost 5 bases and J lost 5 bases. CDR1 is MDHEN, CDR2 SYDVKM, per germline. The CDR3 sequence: CASSVPGGTEAFF. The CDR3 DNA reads TGTGCCAGCAGTGTCCCAGGGGGGACTGAAGCTTTCTTT.